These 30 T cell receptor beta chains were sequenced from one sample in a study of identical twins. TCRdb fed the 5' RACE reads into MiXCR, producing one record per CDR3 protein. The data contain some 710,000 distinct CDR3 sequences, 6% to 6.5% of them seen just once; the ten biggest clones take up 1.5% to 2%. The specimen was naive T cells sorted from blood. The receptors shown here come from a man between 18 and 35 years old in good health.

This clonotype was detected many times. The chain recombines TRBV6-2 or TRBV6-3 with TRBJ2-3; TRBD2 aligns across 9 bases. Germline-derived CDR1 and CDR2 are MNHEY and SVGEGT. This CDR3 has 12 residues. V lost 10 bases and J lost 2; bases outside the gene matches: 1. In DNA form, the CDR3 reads TGTGCCACTAGCGGGGACACAGATACGCAGTATTTT. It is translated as CATSGDTDTQYF.

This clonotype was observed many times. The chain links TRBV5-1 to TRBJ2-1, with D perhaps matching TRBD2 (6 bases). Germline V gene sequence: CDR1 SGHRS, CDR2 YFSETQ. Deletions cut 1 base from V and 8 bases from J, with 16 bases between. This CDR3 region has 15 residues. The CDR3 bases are TGCGCCAGCAGCTTGACGGGGGAGTCTTACGATGAGCAGTTCTTC. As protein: CASSLTGESYDEQFF.

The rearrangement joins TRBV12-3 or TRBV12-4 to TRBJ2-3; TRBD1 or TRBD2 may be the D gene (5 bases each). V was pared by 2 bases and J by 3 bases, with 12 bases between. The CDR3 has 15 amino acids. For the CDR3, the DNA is TGTGCCAGCAGTTTAAGTTTTGGGGGAACAGATACGCAGTATTTT. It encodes CASSLSFGGTDTQYF.

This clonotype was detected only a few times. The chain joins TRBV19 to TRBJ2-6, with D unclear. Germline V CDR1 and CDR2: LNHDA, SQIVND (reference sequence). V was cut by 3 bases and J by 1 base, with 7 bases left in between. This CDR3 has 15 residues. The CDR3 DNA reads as TGTGCCAGTAGTATGGTACAGTCTGGGGCCAACGTCCTGACTTTC. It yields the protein CASSMVQSGANVLTF. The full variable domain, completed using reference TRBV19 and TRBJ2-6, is DGGITQSPKYLFRKEGQNVTLSCEQNLNHDAMYWYRQDPGQGLRLIYYSQIVNDFQKGDIAEGYSVSREKKESFPLTVTSAQKNPTAFYLCASSMVQSGANVLTFGAGSRLTVL.

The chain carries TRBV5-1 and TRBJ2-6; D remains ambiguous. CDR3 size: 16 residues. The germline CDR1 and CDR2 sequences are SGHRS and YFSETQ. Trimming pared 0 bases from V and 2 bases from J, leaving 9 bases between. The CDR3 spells CASSLALQAGANVLTF. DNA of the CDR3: TGCGCCAGCAGCTTGGCCTTGCAGGCTGGGGCCAACGTCCTGACTTTC.

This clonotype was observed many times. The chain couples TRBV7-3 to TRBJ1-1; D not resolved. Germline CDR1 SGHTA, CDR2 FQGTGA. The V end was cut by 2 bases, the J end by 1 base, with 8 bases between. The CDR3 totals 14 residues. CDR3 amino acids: CASSLSPWNTEAFF. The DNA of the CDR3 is TGTGCCAGCAGCTTATCCCCGTGGAACACTGAAGCTTTCTTT.

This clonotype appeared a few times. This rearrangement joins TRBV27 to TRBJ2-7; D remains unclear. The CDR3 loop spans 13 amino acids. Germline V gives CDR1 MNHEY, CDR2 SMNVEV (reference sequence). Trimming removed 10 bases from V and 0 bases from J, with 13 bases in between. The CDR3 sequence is CATKDLSSYEQYF. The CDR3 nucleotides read TGTGCCACCAAGGATCTCAGCTCCTACGAGCAGTACTTC.

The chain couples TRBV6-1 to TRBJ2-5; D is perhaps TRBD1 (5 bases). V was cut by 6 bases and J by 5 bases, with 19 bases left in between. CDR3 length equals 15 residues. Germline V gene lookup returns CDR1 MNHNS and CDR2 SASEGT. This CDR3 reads CASSFDPGAMETQYF. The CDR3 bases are TGTGCCAGCAGCTTCGACCCTGGGGCGATGGAGACCCAGTACTTC.

The CDR3 spells CASSLDPAALSSYNEQFF. Written as DNA, the CDR3 is TGTGCCAGCAGCTTAGATCCGGCGGCCCTTAGCTCCTACAATGAGCAGTTCTTC. The rearrangement joins TRBV11-2 to TRBJ2-1, with D unresolved. Trimming removed 0 bases at V and 0 bases at J, with 15 bases between. The CDR3 runs to 18 residues. CDR1 and CDR2 from the germline V gene are SGHAT and FQNNGV.

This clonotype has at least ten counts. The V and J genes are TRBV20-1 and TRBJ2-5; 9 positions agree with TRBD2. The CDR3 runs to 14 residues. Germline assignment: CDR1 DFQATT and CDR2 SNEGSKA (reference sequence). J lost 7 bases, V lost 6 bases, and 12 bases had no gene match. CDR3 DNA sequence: TGCAGTGCCGCGACTAGCGGAGGACGAGGGACCCAGTACTTC. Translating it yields CSAATSGGRGTQYF.

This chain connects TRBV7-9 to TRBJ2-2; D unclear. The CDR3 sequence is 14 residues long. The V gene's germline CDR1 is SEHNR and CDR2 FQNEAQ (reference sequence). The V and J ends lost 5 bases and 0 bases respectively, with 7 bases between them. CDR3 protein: CASSPTTNTGELFF. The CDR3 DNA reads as TGTGCCAGCAGCCCCACAACGAACACCGGGGAGCTGTTTTTT.

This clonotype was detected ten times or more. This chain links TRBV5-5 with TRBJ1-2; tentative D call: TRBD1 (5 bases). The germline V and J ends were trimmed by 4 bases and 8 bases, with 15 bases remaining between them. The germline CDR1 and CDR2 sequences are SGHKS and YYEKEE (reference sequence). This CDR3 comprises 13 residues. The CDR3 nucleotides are TGTGCCAGCAGCCGGGACCCAGGGCGGGGCTACACCTTC. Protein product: CASSRDPGRGYTF.

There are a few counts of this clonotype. CDR3 sequence: CASSFRDGRTYYTYEQYF. CDR3 in DNA: TGTGCCAGCAGCTTCCGGGACGGAAGAACATATTACACCTACGAGCAGTACTTC. The chain uses TRBV5-5 and TRBJ2-7; TRBD1 or TRBD2 may be the D gene (5 bases each). CDR3 length: 18 residues. The V end lost 2 bases, the J end lost 2 bases, and 23 bases lay between the germline ends. Per the germline V gene, CDR1 is SGHKS and CDR2 is YYEKEE (reference sequence).

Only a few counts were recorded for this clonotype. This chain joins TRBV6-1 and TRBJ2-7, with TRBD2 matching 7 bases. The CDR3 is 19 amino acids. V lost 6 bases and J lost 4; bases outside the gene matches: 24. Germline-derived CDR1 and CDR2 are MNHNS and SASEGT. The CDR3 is CASSPRGGRALGPGYEQYF. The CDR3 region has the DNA TGTGCCAGCAGCCCTAGGGGAGGGAGGGCGTTGGGGCCTGGATACGAGCAGTACTTC.

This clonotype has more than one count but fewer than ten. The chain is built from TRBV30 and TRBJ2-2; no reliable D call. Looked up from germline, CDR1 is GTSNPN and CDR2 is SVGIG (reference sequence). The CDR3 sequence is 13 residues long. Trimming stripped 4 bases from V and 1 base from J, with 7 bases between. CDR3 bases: TGTGCCTGGACTCGCAGGAACACCGGGGAGCTGTTTTTT. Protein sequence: CAWTRRNTGELFF.

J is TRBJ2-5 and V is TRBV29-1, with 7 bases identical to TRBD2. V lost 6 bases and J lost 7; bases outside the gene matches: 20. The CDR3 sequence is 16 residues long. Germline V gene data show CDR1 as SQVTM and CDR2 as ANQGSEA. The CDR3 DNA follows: TGCAGCGTCACCGGACTAGGCGAAAGCGGGTCTTGGACCCAGTACTTC. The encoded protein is CSVTGLGESGSWTQYF. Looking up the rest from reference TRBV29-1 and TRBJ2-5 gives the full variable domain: SAVISQKPSRDICQRGTSLTIQCQVDSQVTMMFWYRQQPGQSLTLIATANQGSEATYESGFVIDKFPISRPNLTFSTLTVSNMSPEDSSIYLCSVTGLGESGSWTQYFGPGTRLLVL.

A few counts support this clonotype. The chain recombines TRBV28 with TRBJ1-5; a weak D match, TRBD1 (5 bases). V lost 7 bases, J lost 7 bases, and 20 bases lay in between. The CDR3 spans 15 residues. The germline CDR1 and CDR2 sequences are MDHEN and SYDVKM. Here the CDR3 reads CASNTGGAAKQPQHF. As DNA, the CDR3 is TGTGCCAGCAACACCGGTGGGGCAGCAAAACAGCCCCAGCATTTT.

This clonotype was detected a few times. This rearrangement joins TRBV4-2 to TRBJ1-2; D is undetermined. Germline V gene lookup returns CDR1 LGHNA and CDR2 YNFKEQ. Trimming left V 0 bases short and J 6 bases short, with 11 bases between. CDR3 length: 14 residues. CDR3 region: CASSQDSGVNGYTF. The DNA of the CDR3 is TGTGCCAGCAGCCAAGATTCTGGCGTTAATGGCTACACCTTC.

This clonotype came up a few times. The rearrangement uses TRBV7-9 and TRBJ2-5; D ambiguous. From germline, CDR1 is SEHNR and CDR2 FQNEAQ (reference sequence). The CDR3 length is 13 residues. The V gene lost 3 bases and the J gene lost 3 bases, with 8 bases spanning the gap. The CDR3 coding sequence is TGTGCCAGCAGCTTCCCTCGGGAAGAGACCCAGTACTTC. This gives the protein CASSFPREETQYF.

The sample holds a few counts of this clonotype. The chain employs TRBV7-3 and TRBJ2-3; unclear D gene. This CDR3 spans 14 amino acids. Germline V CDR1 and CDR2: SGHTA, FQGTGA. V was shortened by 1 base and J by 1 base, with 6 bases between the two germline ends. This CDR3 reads CASSLIFGTDTQYF. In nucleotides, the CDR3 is TGTGCCAGCAGCTTAATTTTCGGCACAGATACGCAGTATTTT.

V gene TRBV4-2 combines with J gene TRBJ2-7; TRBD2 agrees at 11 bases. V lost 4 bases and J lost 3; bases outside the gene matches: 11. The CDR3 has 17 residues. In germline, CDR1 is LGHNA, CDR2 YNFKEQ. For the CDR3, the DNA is TGTGCCAGCAGCCCAGGACTAGCGGGCGATCAGTTCTACGAGCAGTACTTC. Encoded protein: CASSPGLAGDQFYEQYF.

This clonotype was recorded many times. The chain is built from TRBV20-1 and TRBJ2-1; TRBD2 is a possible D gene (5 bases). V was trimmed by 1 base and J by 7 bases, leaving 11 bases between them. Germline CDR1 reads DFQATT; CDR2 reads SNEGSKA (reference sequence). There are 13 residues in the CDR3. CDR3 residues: CSARGRLANEQFF. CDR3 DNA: TGCAGTGCTAGAGGGCGCCTAGCAAATGAGCAGTTCTTC.

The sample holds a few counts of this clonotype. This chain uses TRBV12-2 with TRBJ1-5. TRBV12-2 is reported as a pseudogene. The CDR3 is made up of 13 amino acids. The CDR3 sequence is CASRLGGPQPQHF. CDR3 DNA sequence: TGTGCAAGTCGCTTAGGGGGTCCGCAGCCCCAGCATTTT.

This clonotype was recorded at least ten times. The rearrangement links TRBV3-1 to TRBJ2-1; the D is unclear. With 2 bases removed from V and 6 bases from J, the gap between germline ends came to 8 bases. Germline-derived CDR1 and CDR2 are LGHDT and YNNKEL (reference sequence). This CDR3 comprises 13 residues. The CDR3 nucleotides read TGTGCCAGCAGCCAAATCAGCTTCAATGAGCAGTTCTTC. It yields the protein CASSQISFNEQFF.

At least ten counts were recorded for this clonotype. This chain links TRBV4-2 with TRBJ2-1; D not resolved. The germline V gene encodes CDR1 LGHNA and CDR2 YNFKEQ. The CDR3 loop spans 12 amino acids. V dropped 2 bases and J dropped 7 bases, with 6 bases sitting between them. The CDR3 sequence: CASSQIGNEQFF. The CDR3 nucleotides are TGTGCCAGCAGCCAAATCGGGAATGAGCAGTTCTTC.

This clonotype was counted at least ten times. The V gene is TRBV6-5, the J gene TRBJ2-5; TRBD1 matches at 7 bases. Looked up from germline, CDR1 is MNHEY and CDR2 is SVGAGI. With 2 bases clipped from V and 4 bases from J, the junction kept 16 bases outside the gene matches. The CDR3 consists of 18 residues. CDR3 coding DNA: TGTGCCAGCAGTTACCGCCCCTTGGCGTCAGGGGGTACAGAGACCCAGTACTTC. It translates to CASSYRPLASGGTETQYF.

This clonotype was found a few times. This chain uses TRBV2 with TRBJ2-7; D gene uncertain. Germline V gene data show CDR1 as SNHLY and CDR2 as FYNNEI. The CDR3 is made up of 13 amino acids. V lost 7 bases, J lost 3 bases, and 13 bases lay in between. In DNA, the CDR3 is TGTGCCAGCACCGAGGACGGTGGCTACGAGCAGTACGTC. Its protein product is CASTEDGGYEQYV.

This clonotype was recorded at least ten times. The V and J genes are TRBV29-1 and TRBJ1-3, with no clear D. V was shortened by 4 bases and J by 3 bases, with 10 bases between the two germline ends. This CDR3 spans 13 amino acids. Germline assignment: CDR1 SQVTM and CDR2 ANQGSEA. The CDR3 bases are TGCAGCGTTGGGCCCGGTGGTGGAAACACCATATATTTT. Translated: CSVGPGGGNTIYF. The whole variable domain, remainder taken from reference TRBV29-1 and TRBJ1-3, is SAVISQKPSRDICQRGTSLTIQCQVDSQVTMMFWYRQQPGQSLTLIATANQGSEATYESGFVIDKFPISRPNLTFSTLTVSNMSPEDSSIYLCSVGPGGGNTIYFGEGSWLTVV.

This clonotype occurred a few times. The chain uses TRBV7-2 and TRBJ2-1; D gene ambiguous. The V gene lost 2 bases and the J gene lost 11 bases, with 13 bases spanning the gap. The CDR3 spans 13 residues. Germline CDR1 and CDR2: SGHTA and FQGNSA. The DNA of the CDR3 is TGTGCCAGCAGCTTAAGTTCGAGAGGACAGCAGTTCTTC. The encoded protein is CASSLSSRGQQFF.

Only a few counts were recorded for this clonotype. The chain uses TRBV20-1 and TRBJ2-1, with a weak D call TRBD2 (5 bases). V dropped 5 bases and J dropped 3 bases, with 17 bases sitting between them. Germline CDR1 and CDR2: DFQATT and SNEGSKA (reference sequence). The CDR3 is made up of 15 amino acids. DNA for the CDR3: TGCAGTGCTCCCCAAGGGAGAAATAGCTACAATGAGCAGTTCTTC. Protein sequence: CSAPQGRNSYNEQFF.